This note documents a single T cell receptor beta chain sequence. Original analysis: How many nucleated cells were present was estimated from reference gene primer amplification. The protocol was immunoSEQ multiplex PCR, while the TCRdb copy is restricted to in-frame clones and leaves out a portion. The D gene and trimming were derived from the DNA, and the V and J assignments and clone size from that table. Among under 130,000 clones, about 85% were seen once, and the ten largest hold 3.5% to 5%. These data originate in a study of blood T cell repertoires in COVID-19. Overall study context: Donors in the United States, Italy and Spain gave samples during acute or convalescent COVID-19. T cells, B-cell-depleted T cells, or PBMCs supplied cDNA or gDNA.

The CDR3 has 16 residues. Germline CDR1 and CDR2: MGHRA and YSYEKL. V trimming: 3 bases; J trimming: 7 bases; junction bases outside the gene matches: 8. This TCR was sampled from a man aged 50-59 years with acute or convalescent COVID-19. The sequenced sample was peripheral blood. The rearrangement links TRBV4-1 to TRBJ2-1; 11 bases map to TRBD2. The CDR3 DNA reads as TGCGCCAGCAGCCAGGGCACTAGCGGGGGCGGGAATGAGCAGTTCTTC. Its translation: CASSQGTSGGGNEQFF.